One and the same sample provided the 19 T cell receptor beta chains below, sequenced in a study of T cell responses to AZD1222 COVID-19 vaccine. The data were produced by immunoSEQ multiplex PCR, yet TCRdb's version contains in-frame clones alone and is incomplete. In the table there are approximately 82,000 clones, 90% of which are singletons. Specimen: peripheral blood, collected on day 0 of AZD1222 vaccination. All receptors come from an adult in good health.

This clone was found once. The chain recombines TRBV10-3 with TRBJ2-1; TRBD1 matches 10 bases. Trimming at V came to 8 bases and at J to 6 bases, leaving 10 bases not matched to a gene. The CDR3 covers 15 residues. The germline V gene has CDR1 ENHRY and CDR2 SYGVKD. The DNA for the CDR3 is TGTGCCATCCAACCCGCCGGGACAGGGGCCAATGAGCAGTTCTTC. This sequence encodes CAIQPAGTGANEQFF.

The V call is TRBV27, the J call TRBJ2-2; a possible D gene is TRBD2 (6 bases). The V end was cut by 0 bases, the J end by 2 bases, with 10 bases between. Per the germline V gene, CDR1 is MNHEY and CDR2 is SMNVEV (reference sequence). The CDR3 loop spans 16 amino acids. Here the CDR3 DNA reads TGTGCCAGCAGTTTATCGGGGGGATTAAACACCGGGGAGCTGTTTTTT. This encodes CASSLSGGLNTGELFF.

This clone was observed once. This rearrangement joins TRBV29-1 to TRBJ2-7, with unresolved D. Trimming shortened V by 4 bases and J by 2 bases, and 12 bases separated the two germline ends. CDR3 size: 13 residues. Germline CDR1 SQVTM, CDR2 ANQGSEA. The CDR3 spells CSVGVPNPYEQYF. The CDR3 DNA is TGCAGCGTTGGGGTGCCGAACCCCTACGAGCAGTACTTC.

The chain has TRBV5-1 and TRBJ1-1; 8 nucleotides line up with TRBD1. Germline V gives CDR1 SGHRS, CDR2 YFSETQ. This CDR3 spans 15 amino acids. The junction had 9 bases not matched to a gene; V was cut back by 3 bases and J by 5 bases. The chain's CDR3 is CASSSAGGGETEAFF. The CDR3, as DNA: TGCGCCAGCAGCTCCGCAGGGGGCGGTGAAACTGAAGCTTTCTTT.

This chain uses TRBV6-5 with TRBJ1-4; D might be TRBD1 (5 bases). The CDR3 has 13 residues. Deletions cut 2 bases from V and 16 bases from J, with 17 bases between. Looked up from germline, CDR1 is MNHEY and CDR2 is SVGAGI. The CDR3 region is CASSYISPGPGFF. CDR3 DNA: TGTGCCAGCAGTTACATTTCTCCGGGGCCCGGGTTTTTT.

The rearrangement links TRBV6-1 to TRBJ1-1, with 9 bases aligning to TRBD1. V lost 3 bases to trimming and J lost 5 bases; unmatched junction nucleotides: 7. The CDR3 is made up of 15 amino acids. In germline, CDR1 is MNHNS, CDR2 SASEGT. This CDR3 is CASSDHTGGWTEAFF. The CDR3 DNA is TGTGCCAGCAGTGACCACACAGGGGGCTGGACTGAAGCTTTCTTT.

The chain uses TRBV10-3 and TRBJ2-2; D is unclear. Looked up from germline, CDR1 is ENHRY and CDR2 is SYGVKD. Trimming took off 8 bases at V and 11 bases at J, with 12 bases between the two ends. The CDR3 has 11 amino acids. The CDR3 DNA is TGTGCCATCCAGGATTCGTTTGAGCTGTTTTTT. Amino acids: CAIQDSFELFF.

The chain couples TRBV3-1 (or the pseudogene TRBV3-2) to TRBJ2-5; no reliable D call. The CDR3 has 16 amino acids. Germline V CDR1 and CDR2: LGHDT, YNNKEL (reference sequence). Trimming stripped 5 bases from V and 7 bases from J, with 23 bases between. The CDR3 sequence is CASSGATGLLFGTQYF. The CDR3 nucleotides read TGTGCCAGCAGCGGAGCGACCGGCCTGCTATTTGGGACCCAGTACTTC.

CDR3: CASSLYGATNTEAFF. The CDR3 DNA is TGCGCCAGCAGCTTGTATGGGGCTACGAACACTGAAGCTTTCTTT. The J gene is TRBJ1-1, the V gene TRBV5-1; perhaps TRBD1 as D (5 bases). This CDR3 is 15 amino acids long. Trimming removed 1 base from V and 1 base from J, with 11 bases in between. The germline gives CDR1 SGHRS, CDR2 YFSETQ.

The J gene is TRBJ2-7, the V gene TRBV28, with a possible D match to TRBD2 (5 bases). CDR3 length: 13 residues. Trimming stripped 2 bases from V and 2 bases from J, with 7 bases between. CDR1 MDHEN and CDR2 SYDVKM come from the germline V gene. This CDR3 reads CASSLNGAYEQYF. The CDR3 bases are TGTGCCAGCAGTTTAAACGGGGCCTACGAGCAGTACTTC.

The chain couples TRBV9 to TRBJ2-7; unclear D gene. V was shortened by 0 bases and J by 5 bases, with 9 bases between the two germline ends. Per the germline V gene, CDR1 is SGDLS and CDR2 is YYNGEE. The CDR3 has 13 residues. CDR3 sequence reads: CASSVGGWHEQYF. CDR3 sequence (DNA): TGTGCCAGCAGCGTAGGGGGTTGGCACGAGCAGTACTTC.

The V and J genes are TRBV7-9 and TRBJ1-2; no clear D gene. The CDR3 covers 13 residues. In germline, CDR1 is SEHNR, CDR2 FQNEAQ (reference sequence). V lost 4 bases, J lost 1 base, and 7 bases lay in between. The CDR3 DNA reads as TGTGCCAGCAGCTCCTGGGGTAACTATGGCTACACCTTC. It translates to CASSSWGNYGYTF.

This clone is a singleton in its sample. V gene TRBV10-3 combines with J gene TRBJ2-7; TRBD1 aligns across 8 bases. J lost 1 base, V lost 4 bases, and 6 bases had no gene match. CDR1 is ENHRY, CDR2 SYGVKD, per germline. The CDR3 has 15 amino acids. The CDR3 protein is CAISALRTGSYEQYF. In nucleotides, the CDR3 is TGTGCCATCAGTGCCCTTCGGACAGGGTCCTACGAGCAGTACTTC.

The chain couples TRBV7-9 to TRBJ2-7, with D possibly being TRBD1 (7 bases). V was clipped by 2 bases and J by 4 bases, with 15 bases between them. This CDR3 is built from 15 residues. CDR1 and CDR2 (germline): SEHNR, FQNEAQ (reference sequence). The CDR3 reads CASSLMGGQIYEQYF. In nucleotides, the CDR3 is TGTGCCAGCAGCTTAATGGGGGGACAGATTTACGAGCAGTACTTC.

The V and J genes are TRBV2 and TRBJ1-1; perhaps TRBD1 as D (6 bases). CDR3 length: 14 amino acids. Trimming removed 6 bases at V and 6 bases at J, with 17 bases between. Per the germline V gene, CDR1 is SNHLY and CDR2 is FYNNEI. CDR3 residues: CASSYRVLLSEAFF. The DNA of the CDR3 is TGTGCCAGCAGCTACAGGGTACTGCTTTCTGAAGCTTTCTTT.

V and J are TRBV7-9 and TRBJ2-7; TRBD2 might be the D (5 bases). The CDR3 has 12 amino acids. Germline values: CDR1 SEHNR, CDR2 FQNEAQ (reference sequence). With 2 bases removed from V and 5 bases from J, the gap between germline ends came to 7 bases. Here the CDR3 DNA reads TGTGCCAGCAGCTTACGAGCGGACGAGCAGTACTTC. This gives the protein CASSLRADEQYF.

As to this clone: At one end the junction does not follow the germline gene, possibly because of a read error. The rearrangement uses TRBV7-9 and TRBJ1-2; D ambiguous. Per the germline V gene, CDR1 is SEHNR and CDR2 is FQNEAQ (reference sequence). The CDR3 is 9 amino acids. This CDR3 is CASSLAAAF. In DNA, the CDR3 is TGTGCCAGCAGCTTAGCTGCGGCTTTC.

In nucleotides, the CDR3 is TGTGCCGCGCGACAGCTCCTGAACACTGAAGCTTTCTTT. It is translated as CAARQLLNTEAFF. The gene calls are TRBV10-3 and TRBJ1-1, with D possibly matching TRBD1 (5 bases). Trimming took 11 bases from V and 0 from J, leaving 13 bases between them. The CDR3 has 13 amino acids. In germline, CDR1 is ENHRY, CDR2 SYGVKD.

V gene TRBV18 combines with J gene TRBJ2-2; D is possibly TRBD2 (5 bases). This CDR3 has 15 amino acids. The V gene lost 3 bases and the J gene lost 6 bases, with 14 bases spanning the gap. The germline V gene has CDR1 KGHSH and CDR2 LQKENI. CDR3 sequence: CASSPWRAGSGELFF. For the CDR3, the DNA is TGTGCCAGCTCACCCTGGCGGGCTGGGTCCGGGGAGCTGTTTTTT.